Sequencing of this TCR beta chain was carried out in a study of T cell repertoires in cytomegalovirus infection. Regarding this clonotype: What it binds is unknown. At one boundary the junction diverges from the germline segment, which might be a read error.

TCRdb re-called the reads through MiXCR, storing one row per CDR3 protein. Counted here are approximately 730,000 distinct CDR3 sequences, roughly 29% occurring once; the ten biggest clones make up approximately 14%. Study-wide results and limits: The study found HLA-C-restricted CMV-specific TCR beta clonotypes dominating the ex vivo response. Totalled public TCR beta family frequency picked out people who carried CMV plus the relevant HLA.

This clonotype was sampled from a human donor in good health (CMV status not recorded). Some clones in this sample may be carry-over from other donors' samples. The material sequenced was cultured CD8+ T cells from PBMCs, taken from culture after CMV antigen stimulation.

This CDR3 reads CASSISKGDRANEQFF. The DNA of the CDR3 is TGTGCCAGCAGTATATCAAAGGGGGACAGGGCCAATGAGCAGTTCTTC. The chain has TRBV27 and TRBJ2-1; TRBD1 matches 9 bases. This CDR3 has 16 amino acids. Germline CDR1 reads MNHEY; CDR2 reads SMNVEV (reference sequence).